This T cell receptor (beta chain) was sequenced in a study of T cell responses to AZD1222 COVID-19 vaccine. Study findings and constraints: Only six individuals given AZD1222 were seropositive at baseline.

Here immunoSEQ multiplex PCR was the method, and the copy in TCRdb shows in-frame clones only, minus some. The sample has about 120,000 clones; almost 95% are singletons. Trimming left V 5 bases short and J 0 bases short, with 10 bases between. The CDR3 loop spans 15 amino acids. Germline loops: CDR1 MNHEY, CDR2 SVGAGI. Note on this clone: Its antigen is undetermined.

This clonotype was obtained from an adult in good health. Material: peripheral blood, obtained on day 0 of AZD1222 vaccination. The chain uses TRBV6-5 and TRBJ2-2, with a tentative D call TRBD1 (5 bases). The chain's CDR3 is CASSRQHANTGELFF. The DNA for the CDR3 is TGTGCCAGCAGTCGACAGCACGCGAACACCGGGGAGCTGTTTTTT.